This TCR beta chain was sequenced in a study of blood T cell repertoires in COVID-19. Study-wide context: Specimens from acute and convalescent COVID-19 originated in the United States, Italy and Spain. Nucleic acid was either cDNA or gDNA, and it came from T cells, B-cell-depleted T cells, or PBMCs.

In germline, CDR1 is SGHDT, CDR2 YYEEEE. V gave up 4 bases and J gave up 3 bases; unmatched junction bases: 5. This CDR3 contains 15 residues. Per the original methods: Using reference gene primer amplification, nucleated cell counts were estimated. Clones were sequenced by immunoSEQ multiplex PCR, and TCRdb holds only the in-frame ones, with some missing. V, J and clone size reflect that table, while D and trimming were determined from the DNA. The sample shows 90,000 to 120,000 clones, 70% to 90% of them seen only once. The chain uses TRBV5-6 and TRBJ2-7; TRBD1 aligns across 12 bases. Sequencing used peripheral blood. This TCR came from a man aged 45-65 years with active or convalescent COVID-19. DNA of the CDR3: TGTGCCAGCAGCGCAGGGACAGGGGGCTTCTACGAGCAGTACTTC. It specifies CASSAGTGGFYEQYF. The whole variable domain, filled in from reference TRBV5-6 and TRBJ2-7, reads DAGVTQSPTHLIKTRGQQVTLRCSPKSGHDTVSWYQQALGQGPQFIFQYYEEEERQRGNFPDRFSGHQFPNYSSELNVNALLLGDSALYLCASSAGTGGFYEQYFGPGTRLTVT.